The clone carrying this T cell receptor beta chain was picked up one time. The record originates from a study of blood T cell repertoires in COVID-19. Study-level information: Samples taken during acute and convalescent COVID-19 were collected in the United States, Italy and Spain. The cDNA or gDNA used as material had been derived from T cells, B-cell-depleted T cells, or PBMCs.

Across 24 US areas, participants ranged in age from roughly 18 to 95 years. V trimming: 2 bases; J trimming: 4 bases; junction bases outside the gene matches: 0. Germline CDR1 and CDR2: MNHNS and SASEGT. The CDR3 has 15 residues. In the source study's methods: Estimation of nucleated cell counts was performed using reference gene primer amplification. The protocol was immunoSEQ multiplex PCR, while the TCRdb copy is restricted to in-frame clones and leaves out a portion. The V and J calls and clone size were taken over from that table, and D and trimming were inferred from the DNA. Counted here are 250,000 to 350,000 clones, nearly 90% occurring once; the ten biggest clones make up about 1.7%.

The sample was PBMCs or T cells enriched from blood (not recorded which). The TCR sequence derives from a woman between 18 and 30 years old with acute COVID-19. The V and J genes are TRBV6-1 and TRBJ2-2, with 11 nucleotides matching TRBD2. The CDR3: CASSELAGGTGELFF. CDR3 coding DNA: TGTGCCAGCAGTGAACTAGCGGGAGGCACCGGGGAGCTGTTTTTT.